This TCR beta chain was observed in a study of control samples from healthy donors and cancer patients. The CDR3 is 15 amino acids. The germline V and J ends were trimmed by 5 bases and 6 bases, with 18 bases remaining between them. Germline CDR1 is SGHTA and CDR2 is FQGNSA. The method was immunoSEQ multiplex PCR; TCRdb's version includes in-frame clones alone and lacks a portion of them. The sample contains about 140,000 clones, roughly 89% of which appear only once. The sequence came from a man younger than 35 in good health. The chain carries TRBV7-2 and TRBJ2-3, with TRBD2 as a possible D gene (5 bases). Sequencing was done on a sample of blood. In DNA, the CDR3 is TGTGCCAGCAGCCCCCCCAGGCTAGCTGTGGATACGCAGTATTTT. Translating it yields CASSPPRLAVDTQYF. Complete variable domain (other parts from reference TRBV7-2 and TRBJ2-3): GAGVSQSPSNKVTEKGKDVELRCDPISGHTALYWYRQSLGQGLEFLIYFQGNSAPDKSGLPSDRFSAERTGGSVSTLTIQRTQQEDSAVYLCASSPPRLAVDTQYFGPGTRLTVL.